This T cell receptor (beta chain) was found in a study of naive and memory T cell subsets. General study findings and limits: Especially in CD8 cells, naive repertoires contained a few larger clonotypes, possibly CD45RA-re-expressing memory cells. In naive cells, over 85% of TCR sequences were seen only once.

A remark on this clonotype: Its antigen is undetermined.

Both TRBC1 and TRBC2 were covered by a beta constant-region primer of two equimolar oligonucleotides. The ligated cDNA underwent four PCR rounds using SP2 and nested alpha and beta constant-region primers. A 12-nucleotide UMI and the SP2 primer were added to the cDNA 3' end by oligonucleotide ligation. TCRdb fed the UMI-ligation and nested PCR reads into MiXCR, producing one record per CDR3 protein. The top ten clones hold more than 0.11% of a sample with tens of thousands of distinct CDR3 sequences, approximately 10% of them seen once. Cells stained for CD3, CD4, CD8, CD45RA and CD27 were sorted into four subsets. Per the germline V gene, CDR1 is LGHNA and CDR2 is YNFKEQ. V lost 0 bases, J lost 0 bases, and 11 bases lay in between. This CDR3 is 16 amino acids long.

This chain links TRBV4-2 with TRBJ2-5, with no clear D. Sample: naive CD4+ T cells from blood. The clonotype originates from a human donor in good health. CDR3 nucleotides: TGTGCCAGCAGCCAAGATCGCAGCCCCAACCAAGAGACCCAGTACTTC. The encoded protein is CASSQDRSPNQETQYF.